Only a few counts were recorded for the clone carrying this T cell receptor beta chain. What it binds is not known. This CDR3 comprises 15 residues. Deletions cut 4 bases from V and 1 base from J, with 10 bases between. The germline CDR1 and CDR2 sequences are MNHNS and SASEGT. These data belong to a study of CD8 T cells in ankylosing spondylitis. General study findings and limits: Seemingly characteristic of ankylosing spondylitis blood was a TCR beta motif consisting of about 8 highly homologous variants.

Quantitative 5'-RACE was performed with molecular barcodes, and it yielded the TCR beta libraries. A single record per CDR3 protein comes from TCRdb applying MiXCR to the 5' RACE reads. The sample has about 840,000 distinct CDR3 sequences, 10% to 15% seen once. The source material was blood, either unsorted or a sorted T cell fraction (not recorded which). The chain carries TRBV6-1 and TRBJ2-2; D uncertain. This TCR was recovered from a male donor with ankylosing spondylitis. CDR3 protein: CASSAHGLNTGELFF. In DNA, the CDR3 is TGTGCCAGCAGTGCCCACGGCCTGAACACCGGGGAGCTGTTTTTT.